The sequence of this T cell receptor beta chain was determined in a study of blood T cell repertoires in COVID-19. Study summary: Samples came from the United States, Italy and Spain, spanning acute and convalescent COVID-19. T cells, B-cell-depleted T cells, or PBMCs supplied cDNA or gDNA.

As handled by the study authors: Reference gene primer amplification in the assay estimated nucleated cell counts. The assay was immunoSEQ multiplex PCR, and TCRdb's table has in-frame clones only and misses some. V and J calls and clone size come straight from that table; D and trimming were deduced from the DNA. The sample holds 150,000 or so clones, around 90% seen once. This CDR3 is built from 17 residues. Per the germline V gene, CDR1 is SGDLS and CDR2 is YYNGEE. Trimming shortened V by 4 bases and J by 0 bases, and 19 bases separated the two germline ends. Sample: peripheral blood. This TCR was recovered from a human donor in a cohort sampled during active COVID-19. This chain connects TRBV9 to TRBJ1-1, with D possibly matching TRBD1 (5 bases). CDR3 in DNA: TGTGCCAGCAGCCATTCGGGGGAGACGGGAATGAACACTGAAGCTTTCTTT. It translates to CASSHSGETGMNTEAFF. The full variable domain, its missing parts supplied by reference TRBV9 and TRBJ1-1, is DSGVTQTPKHLITATGQRVTLRCSPRSGDLSVYWYQQSLDQGLQFLIQYYNGEERAKGNILERFSAQQFPDLHSELNLSSLELGDSALYFCASSHSGETGMNTEAFFGQGTRLTVV.